This TCR beta chain emerged from a study of blood T cell repertoires in COVID-19. Clones were sequenced by immunoSEQ multiplex PCR, and TCRdb holds only the in-frame ones, with some missing. The sample holds about 240,000 clones; roughly four fifths are singletons and the top ten take around 2%. Germline-derived CDR1 and CDR2 are SGHNT and YYREEE (reference sequence). This CDR3 comprises 11 residues. Trimming cost V 3 bases and J 7 bases, with 7 bases left between them. Sequences were obtained from peripheral blood. This clonotype was obtained from a man aged 30-40 years who had recovered from COVID-19. The chain carries TRBV5-4 and TRBJ1-2; TRBD1 is a possible D gene (6 bases). In DNA, the CDR3 is TGTGCCAGCAGCTCCAGGGGTGGCTACACCTTC. This translates into CASSSRGGYTF.